The sequence of this TCR beta chain was determined in a study of early T cells in non-severe SARS-CoV-2 infection (dated by TCRdb to the early 2020s). Some background on the complete study: Because TCR sequencing relied on bulk RNA taken from unsorted whole blood, pairing of alpha and beta chains was not possible.

V ends up 3 bases short and J 2 bases short, with an unmatched junction base count of 8. The CDR3 goes from the cysteine to the phenylalanine over 15 residues. Only CDR3 DNA remains: 45 bases, in frame from the first base. Based on the germline V gene, the CDR1 and CDR2 sequences are SQVTM and ANQGSEA. Points on this clonotype: Its antigen specificity is not known. Base-call qualities are not available, and no considerably larger clone is one nucleotide away.

The library was made by 5' RACE. Sequenced on a NextSeq 500. The TCR library protocol attached unique molecular identifiers to individual cDNA molecules to correct for sequencing error and PCR bias. TCR alpha and beta chains were both sequenced, and the abundances of alpha and beta sequences in each sample were closely correlated with each other. Processing in the source paper ran as follows. Decombinator V4 was used to annotate the V gene, J gene and CDR3 of the TCR sequences. TCRs were defined as expanded if a significant change between any two time points was detected under a Poisson model with p below 0.0001. TCR abundances were normalised to the total number of TCRs sequenced per sample and expressed as counts per million. TRAV1-2 paired with TRAJ12, TRAJ20 or TRAJ33 defined MAIT TCRs, while TRAV10 paired with TRAJ18 defined iNKT TCRs. A search of VDJdb, accessed on 1 November 2021, was run for TCRs annotated to CMV, EBV and SARS-CoV-2, with TCRs annotated for multiple antigens excluded. TCRdb trimmed public reads at Q25 via fastp, called clones via MiXCR and kept in-frame beta chains. Rows with a matching CDR3 protein are joined into one entry that keeps the most common DNA and genes. The V and J calls and clone size are TCRdb's, not the authors'. The sample profile shows over 60,000 distinct CDR3 sequences; around an eighth of them were found once. Clones ranked in the top ten supply 2.5% to 3% of the sample.

Beyond this particular receptor, the publication reports: Matching against VDJdb was skewed toward anti-spike CD8 responses, likely underestimated virus-specific expansions, and missed private and CD4 specificities.

Set within a cohort of healthcare workers in London, UK, this nested case-control study involved weekly PCR testing of nasopharyngeal swabs along with blood sampling. Healthcare workers were recruited during the week of the UK lockdown, between 23 and 31 March 2020, and followed weekly for up to about 15 weeks. This specimen consisted of whole blood, obtained at baseline. Recombination joined TRBV29-1 with TRBJ2-3; 7 central bases correspond to TRBD1. This TCR was recovered from an adult who was a healthcare worker with PCR-confirmed SARS-CoV-2 infection or an uninfected control (not recorded which). Here is the DNA: TGCAGCGTTGACGCGCCCGACAGGGCCACAGATACGCAGTATTTT. It encodes CSVDAPDRATDTQYF.